Following are 32 T cell receptor beta chains from one sample sequenced in a study of OX40 agonist ivuxolimab in advanced cancers. Libraries were built with the immunoSEQ multiplex PCR assay. TCRdb carries this immuneACCESS record with in-frame sequences only. Its versions omit some clonotypes, under half of them owing to an unresolved V gene in the studies checked, with the rest unexplained. A total of about 35,000 clones appear in this sample, approximately 79% of them only once. The top ten clones comprise 13% to 15% of the sample. Source: CD4+ or CD8+ T cells sorted from blood, taken in a trial of the OX40 agonist ivuxolimab. These TCRs come from an adult with an advanced solid tumor such as melanoma, head and neck, liver or kidney cancer.

This clone turned up a few times. The V and J genes are TRBV7-2 and TRBJ2-2; the D gene is possibly TRBD1 (5 bases). This CDR3 comprises 15 residues. V was clipped by 3 bases and J by 4 bases, with 12 bases between them. Per germline, CDR1 SGHTA and CDR2 FQGNSA. The CDR3 sequence: CASSLRQGITGELFF. The CDR3 DNA follows: TGTGCCAGCAGCTTGAGGCAGGGAATCACCGGGGAGCTGTTTTTT. Filled out from reference TRBV7-2 and TRBJ2-2, the complete variable domain reads GAGVSQSPSNKVTEKGKDVELRCDPISGHTALYWYRQSLGQGLEFLIYFQGNSAPDKSGLPSDRFSAERTGGSVSTLTIQRTQQEDSAVYLCASSLRQGITGELFFGEGSRLTVL.

Comment on this clone: The conserved phenylalanine or tryptophan normally closing the CDR3 is absent here, so this likely arose from a read error. Because the CDR3's place on the DNA is in doubt, the DNA is left out and the CDR3 is given as listed by TCRdb. The rearrangement joins TRBV2 to TRBJ1-4. Germline-derived CDR1 and CDR2 are SNHLY and FYNNEI. Inclusive of both ends, the CDR3 amounts to 13 amino acids. The CDR3 loop reads CASSRIPPGPGVV.

The J gene is TRBJ2-5, the V gene TRBV30; 8 bases agree with TRBD1. Germline values: CDR1 GTSNPN, CDR2 SVGIG (reference sequence). The CDR3 consists of 16 residues. V was pared by 2 bases and J by 6 bases, with 14 bases of the junction left unmatched. This CDR3 is CAWSNSLRQGTQTQYF. CDR3 DNA: TGTGCCTGGAGTAACTCCCTGAGACAGGGGACCCAGACCCAGTACTTC.

This chain uses TRBV27 with TRBJ2-4; perhaps TRBD2 as D (6 bases). CDR3 length equals 14 residues. The germline V gene encodes CDR1 MNHEY and CDR2 SMNVEV (reference sequence). The V gene lost 8 bases and the J gene lost 0 bases, with 11 bases spanning the gap. CDR3 in amino acids: CASGDSAAKNIQYF. CDR3 sequence (DNA): TGTGCCAGCGGGGACTCGGCAGCCAAAAACATTCAGTACTTC.

As for this clone: Different DNA sequences within this sample yield the same CDR3. This chain joins TRBV6-5 and TRBJ2-3; no clear D. Germline assignment: CDR1 MNHEY and CDR2 SVGAGI. Trimming pared 8 bases from V and 3 bases from J, leaving 15 bases between. The CDR3 contains 14 residues. The CDR3: CASSLKWGTDTQYF. Written as DNA, the CDR3 is TGTGCCAGCTCACTAAAGTGGGGAACAGATACGCAGTATTTT.

This clone was found once. The chain is built from TRBV11-1 and TRBJ2-5, with 10 bases lining up with TRBD2. CDR1 is SGHAT, CDR2 FQDESV, per germline (reference sequence). V trimming: 1 base; J trimming: 5 bases; junction bases outside the gene matches: 13. This CDR3 spans 18 amino acids. In nucleotides, the CDR3 is TGTGCCAGCAGCTTAGGGCTTGTGGCTAGCGGGAGCCGGGAGACCCAGTACTTC. This codes for CASSLGLVASGSRETQYF.

V usage is TRBV11-2 and J usage is TRBJ2-7; D is possibly TRBD1 (6 bases). Per germline, CDR1 SGHAT and CDR2 FQNNGV. Trimming removed 4 bases from V and 0 bases from J, with 22 bases in between. The CDR3 contains 18 residues. CDR3 sequence (DNA): TGTGCCAGCAGCTCCCCCTTTACCATGTGGGACATCTCCTACGAGCAGTACTTC. This translates into CASSSPFTMWDISYEQYF.

The gene calls are TRBV29-1 and TRBJ2-7; D is ambiguous. Germline loops: CDR1 SQVTM, CDR2 ANQGSEA. V was clipped by 2 bases and J by 0 bases, with 11 bases between them. This CDR3 region has 14 residues. Here the CDR3 reads CSVESGFSSYEQYF. CDR3 in DNA: TGCAGCGTTGAATCCGGGTTTAGCTCCTACGAGCAGTACTTC.

The chain combines TRBV18 with TRBJ1-4; TRBD1 aligns across 8 bases. The CDR3 has 16 residues. Germline V CDR1 and CDR2: KGHSH, LQKENI. The V segment lost 6 bases and the J segment 0 bases; nucleotides outside the gene matches: 6. CDR3 protein: CASSRGQATTNEKLFF. For the CDR3, the DNA is TGTGCCAGCTCGCGGGGACAGGCGACAACTAATGAAAAACTGTTTTTT.

The chain couples TRBV30 to TRBJ2-1; D call uncertain. The CDR3 covers 13 residues. V lost 2 bases, J lost 7 bases, and 12 bases lay in between. The germline V gene encodes CDR1 GTSNPN and CDR2 SVGIG (reference sequence). The CDR3: CAWSTLPKNEQFF. CDR3 bases: TGTGCCTGGAGTACGCTGCCAAAGAATGAGCAGTTCTTC.

The chain is built from TRBV5-4 and TRBJ1-2, with D uncertain. The CDR3 contains 12 residues. With 0 bases removed from V and 1 base from J, the gap between germline ends came to 1 base. Germline V gives CDR1 SGHNT, CDR2 YYREEE (reference sequence). The CDR3 bases are TGTGCCAGCAGCTTGGATAACTATGGCTACACCTTC. The encoded protein is CASSLDNYGYTF.

This clone was observed a handful of times. This chain uses TRBV18 with TRBJ1-5, with unresolved D. V was trimmed by 8 bases and J by 1 base, leaving 6 bases between them. This CDR3 comprises 12 residues. Germline V lookup: CDR1 KGHSH, CDR2 LQKENI. The CDR3: CASKESNQPQHF. CDR3 DNA: TGTGCCAGCAAGGAGAGCAATCAGCCCCAGCATTTT. Variable domain in full (rest from reference TRBV18 and TRBJ1-5): NAGVMQNPRHLVRRRGQEARLRCSPMKGHSHVYWYRQLPEEGLKFMVYLQKENIIDESGMPKERFSAEFPKEGPSILRIQQVVRGDSAAYFCASKESNQPQHFGDGTRLSIL.

In regard to this clone: At one end the junction does not follow the germline gene, possibly because of a read error. This chain connects TRBV13 to TRBJ2-7; the match to TRBD2 covers 9 bases. Looked up from germline, CDR1 is PRHDT and CDR2 is FYEKMQ (reference sequence). CDR3 size: 13 residues. For the CDR3, the DNA is TGTGCCAGCAGTTTAGCGGGGGACTACGAGCAGTACTTC. This sequence encodes CASSLAGDYEQYF.

The chain joins TRBV6-5 to TRBJ2-2, with 9 bases matching TRBD2. The CDR3 is 14 amino acids. The V segment lost 1 base and the J segment 6 bases; nucleotides outside the gene matches: 0. Germline V CDR1 and CDR2: MNHEY, SVGAGI. In DNA form, the CDR3 reads TGTGCCAGCAGTTACTTAGCGGGAGCCGGGGAGCTGTTTTTT. It is translated as CASSYLAGAGELFF.

The CDR3 loop is CAISIAGGYEQYF. The CDR3 region has the DNA TGTGCCATCAGCATAGCGGGAGGGTACGAGCAGTACTTC. The chain uses TRBV10-3 and TRBJ2-7; 11 bases align to TRBD2. The CDR3 runs 13 residues. In germline, CDR1 is ENHRY, CDR2 SYGVKD. The V segment lost 6 bases and the J segment 4 bases; nucleotides outside the gene matches: 2.

The V gene is TRBV23-1, the J gene TRBJ2-3; 9 positions agree with TRBD1. TRBV23-1 is sorted into the ORF group, with uncertain function. The CDR3 is 17 residues long. After removal of 5 bases from V and 2 bases from J, the junction contained 11 bases not matched to a gene. Written as DNA, the CDR3 is TGCGCCAGCAGTTACGTCCGGGACAGGGAAGCCACAGATACGCAGTATTTT. Protein: CASSYVRDREATDTQYF.

The chain carries TRBV10-1 and TRBJ1-2; D possibly corresponds to TRBD1 (6 bases). The length of the CDR3 is 13 residues. Trimming removed 6 bases at V and 4 bases at J, with 12 bases between. Per the germline V gene, CDR1 is WNHNN and CDR2 is SYGVQD (reference sequence). The CDR3 sequence is CASRDSGVYGYTF. The CDR3, as DNA: TGCGCCAGCAGGGACAGTGGGGTCTATGGCTACACCTTC.

The CDR3 DNA follows: TGTGCCAGCAGCCCTGCCCAGTTTCAAGGGGCTAATAATTCACCCCTCCACTTT. Encoded protein: CASSPAQFQGANNSPLHF. The rearrangement joins TRBV27 to TRBJ1-6, with a weak D call TRBD1 (5 bases). The CDR3 loop spans 18 amino acids. Looked up from germline, CDR1 is MNHEY and CDR2 is SMNVEV (reference sequence). The V end lost 6 bases, the J end lost 5 bases, and 23 bases lay between the germline ends.

CDR3 sequence: CASSFSPGGNTEAFF. CDR3 sequence (DNA): TGTGCCAGCAGCTTTTCCCCAGGGGGGAACACTGAAGCTTTCTTT. The genes are TRBV11-2 and TRBJ1-1, with 7 nucleotides matching TRBD1. The CDR3 has 15 amino acids. Germline CDR1 SGHAT, CDR2 FQNNGV. V dropped 3 bases and J dropped 1; count of bases not matched to a gene: 5. The full variable domain, completed using reference TRBV11-2 and TRBJ1-1, is EAGVAQSPRYKIIEKRQSVAFWCNPISGHATLYWYQQILGQGPKLLIQFQNNGVVDDSQLPKDRFSAERLKGVDSTLKIQPAKLEDSAVYLCASSFSPGGNTEAFFGQGTRLTVV.

This chain uses TRBV15 with TRBJ2-3, with TRBD1 as a possible D gene (6 bases). The V gene's germline CDR1 is LNHNV and CDR2 YYDKDF (reference sequence). The V end lost 5 bases, the J end lost 2 bases, and 17 bases lay between the germline ends. This CDR3 region has 16 residues. The CDR3 DNA reads as TGTGCCACCAGCGGTTTGGGGGCGGACTTCACAGATACGCAGTATTTT. Translating it yields CATSGLGADFTDTQYF.

CDR3 in amino acids: CARGRLLAKNIQYF. The CDR3 bases are TGTGCCAGGGGACGTCTTCTAGCCAAAAACATTCAGTACTTC. The V and J genes are TRBV5-6 and TRBJ2-4; D may be TRBD1 or TRBD2 (5 bases each). This CDR3 has 14 residues. V lost 8 bases and J lost 0, with 12 bases in between. Per germline, CDR1 SGHDT and CDR2 YYEEEE.

The genes are TRBV10-2 and TRBJ2-2; D gene uncertain. V dropped 5 bases and J dropped 4 bases, with 2 bases sitting between them. Per germline, CDR1 WSHSY and CDR2 SAAADI. The CDR3 contains 11 residues. CDR3 nucleotides: TGCGCCAGCAGTTTCACCGGGGAGCTGTTTTTT. Translation gives CASSFTGELFF.

The sample holds one count of this clone. This chain links TRBV10-3 with TRBJ2-3; D uncertain. Germline CDR1 and CDR2: ENHRY and SYGVKD. Trimming removed 0 bases at V and 4 bases at J, with 14 bases between. CDR3 length: 16 residues. CDR3 nucleotide sequence: TGTGCCATCAGTGAGTCGAACCCCCCCGTTGCAGATACGCAGTATTTT. Translated, it gives CAISESNPPVADTQYF.

V gene TRBV7-2 combines with J gene TRBJ2-7; TRBD2 is a possible D gene (6 bases). Trimming cost V 3 bases and J 6 bases, with 15 bases left between them. Germline V lookup: CDR1 SGHTA, CDR2 FQGNSA. The CDR3 runs to 14 residues. CDR3 residues: CASSFSGGFGEQYF. The DNA of the CDR3 is TGTGCCAGCAGCTTTAGCGGTGGTTTTGGCGAGCAGTACTTC.

The J gene is TRBJ2-7, the V gene TRBV7-9; 8 positions match TRBD1. The V and J ends lost 2 bases and 2 bases, in that order; junction bases with no gene match: 2. The germline V gene has CDR1 SEHNR and CDR2 FQNEAQ (reference sequence). CDR3 length: 14 amino acids. In DNA form, the CDR3 reads TGTGCCAGCAGCTTAACGGGACAGGCCTACGAGCAGTACTTC. Its protein is CASSLTGQAYEQYF.

This clone was recorded only once. This chain joins TRBV7-9 and TRBJ2-7; no clear D gene. Trimming took off 0 bases at V and 0 bases at J, with 9 bases between the two ends. CDR1 SEHNR and CDR2 FQNEAQ come from the germline V gene (reference sequence). This CDR3 is 15 amino acids long. Here the CDR3 DNA reads TGTGCCAGCAGCTTAGCTGGGCGGAGCTCCTACGAGCAGTACTTC. It translates to CASSLAGRSSYEQYF.

V and J are TRBV12-5 and TRBJ2-5; a possible D gene is TRBD2 (7 bases). This CDR3 has 18 amino acids. Germline CDR1 and CDR2: LGHNT and FRNRAP. V lost 2 bases and J 5 bases, leaving 24 bases between the germline ends. Here the CDR3 reads CASGLYQPTSRGRETQYF. CDR3 in DNA: TGTGCTAGTGGTTTGTACCAACCGACTAGCAGGGGCAGGGAGACCCAGTACTTC.

V gene TRBV29-1 combines with J gene TRBJ2-1, with D hard to call. Trimming left V 4 bases short and J 7 bases short, with 11 bases between. The length of the CDR3 is 12 residues. Per the germline V gene, CDR1 is SQVTM and CDR2 is ANQGSEA. CDR3: CSVGPSGNEQFF. The CDR3 DNA is TGCAGCGTTGGCCCTAGTGGGAATGAGCAGTTCTTC.

This chain connects TRBV7-2 to TRBJ2-7; no clear D gene. CDR3 size: 15 residues. Germline CDR1 SGHTA, CDR2 FQGNSA. Trimming stripped 0 bases from V and 0 bases from J, with 9 bases between. CDR3 DNA: TGTGCCAGCAGCTTAGCGGGATTCATCTCCTACGAGCAGTACTTC. Protein product: CASSLAGFISYEQYF.

This clone was picked up one time. The chain joins TRBV9 to TRBJ2-5; tentatively, D is TRBD2 (5 bases). The J call is in doubt because the DNA end fits TRBJ2-7 better. The CDR3 consists of 14 residues. Germline-derived CDR1 and CDR2 are SGDLS and YYNGEE. This CDR3 is CASSVEKGSHEQYF. CDR3 coding DNA: TGTGCCAGCAGCGTAGAGAAAGGGAGCCACGAGCAGTACTTC.

V and J are TRBV4-3 and TRBJ1-5; D is unresolved. CDR3 length: 15 residues. Trimming took off 1 base at V and 0 bases at J, with 7 bases between the two ends. Germline V gives CDR1 LGHNA, CDR2 YSLEER. CDR3 bases: TGCGCCAGCAGCCAAGGACCGTATAGCAATCAGCCCCAGCATTTT. Its translation: CASSQGPYSNQPQHF.

The chain is built from TRBV2 and TRBJ2-4, with 8 nucleotides matching TRBD2. The V and J ends lost 6 bases and 3 bases, in that order; junction bases with no gene match: 4. The CDR3 runs 14 residues. CDR1 is SNHLY and CDR2 is FYNNEI in the germline V gene. CDR3 residues: CASRSGLDKNIQYF. For the CDR3, the DNA is TGTGCCAGCAGGTCGGGACTAGACAAAAACATTCAGTACTTC. The whole variable domain, remainder taken from reference TRBV2 and TRBJ2-4, is EPEVTQTPSHQVTQMGQEVILRCVPISNHLYFYWYRQILGQKVEFLVSFYNNEISEKSEIFDDQFSVERPDGSNFTLKIRSTKLEDSAMYFCASRSGLDKNIQYFGAGTRLSVL.